This T cell receptor beta chain was documented in a study of T cell responses to AZD1222 COVID-19 vaccine. The count of this clone is one. Some clones are missing from TCRdb's copy, which holds only in-frame ones; the method was immunoSEQ multiplex PCR. The profile shows nearly 35,000 clones, 70% to 90% of them singletons. V lost 1 base to trimming and J lost 5 bases, with 7 bases between them. Germline loops: CDR1 GTSNPN, CDR2 SVGIG (reference sequence). The length of the CDR3 is 12 residues. V usage is TRBV30 and J usage is TRBJ2-3; D assignment may be TRBD1 or TRBD2 (5 bases each). Source: peripheral blood, taken 28 days after the second AZD1222 dose. This receptor was taken from an adult who received the AZD1222 COVID-19 vaccine. The CDR3 spells CAWSAGRDTQYF. The CDR3 nucleotides are TGTGCCTGGAGTGCAGGGAGAGATACGCAGTATTTT.